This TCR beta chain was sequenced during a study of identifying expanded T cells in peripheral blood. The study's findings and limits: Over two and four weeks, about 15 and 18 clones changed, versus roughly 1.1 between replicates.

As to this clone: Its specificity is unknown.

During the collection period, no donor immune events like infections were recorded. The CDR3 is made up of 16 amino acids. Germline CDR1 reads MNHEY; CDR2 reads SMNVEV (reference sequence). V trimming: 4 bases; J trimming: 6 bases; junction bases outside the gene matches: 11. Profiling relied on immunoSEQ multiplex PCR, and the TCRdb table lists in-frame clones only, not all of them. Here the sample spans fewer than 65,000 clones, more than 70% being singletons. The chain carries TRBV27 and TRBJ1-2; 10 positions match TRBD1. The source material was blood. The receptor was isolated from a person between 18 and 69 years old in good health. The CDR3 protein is CASSSQPGQGIHGYTF. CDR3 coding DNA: TGTGCCAGCAGTTCTCAACCGGGACAGGGGATCCATGGCTACACCTTC.